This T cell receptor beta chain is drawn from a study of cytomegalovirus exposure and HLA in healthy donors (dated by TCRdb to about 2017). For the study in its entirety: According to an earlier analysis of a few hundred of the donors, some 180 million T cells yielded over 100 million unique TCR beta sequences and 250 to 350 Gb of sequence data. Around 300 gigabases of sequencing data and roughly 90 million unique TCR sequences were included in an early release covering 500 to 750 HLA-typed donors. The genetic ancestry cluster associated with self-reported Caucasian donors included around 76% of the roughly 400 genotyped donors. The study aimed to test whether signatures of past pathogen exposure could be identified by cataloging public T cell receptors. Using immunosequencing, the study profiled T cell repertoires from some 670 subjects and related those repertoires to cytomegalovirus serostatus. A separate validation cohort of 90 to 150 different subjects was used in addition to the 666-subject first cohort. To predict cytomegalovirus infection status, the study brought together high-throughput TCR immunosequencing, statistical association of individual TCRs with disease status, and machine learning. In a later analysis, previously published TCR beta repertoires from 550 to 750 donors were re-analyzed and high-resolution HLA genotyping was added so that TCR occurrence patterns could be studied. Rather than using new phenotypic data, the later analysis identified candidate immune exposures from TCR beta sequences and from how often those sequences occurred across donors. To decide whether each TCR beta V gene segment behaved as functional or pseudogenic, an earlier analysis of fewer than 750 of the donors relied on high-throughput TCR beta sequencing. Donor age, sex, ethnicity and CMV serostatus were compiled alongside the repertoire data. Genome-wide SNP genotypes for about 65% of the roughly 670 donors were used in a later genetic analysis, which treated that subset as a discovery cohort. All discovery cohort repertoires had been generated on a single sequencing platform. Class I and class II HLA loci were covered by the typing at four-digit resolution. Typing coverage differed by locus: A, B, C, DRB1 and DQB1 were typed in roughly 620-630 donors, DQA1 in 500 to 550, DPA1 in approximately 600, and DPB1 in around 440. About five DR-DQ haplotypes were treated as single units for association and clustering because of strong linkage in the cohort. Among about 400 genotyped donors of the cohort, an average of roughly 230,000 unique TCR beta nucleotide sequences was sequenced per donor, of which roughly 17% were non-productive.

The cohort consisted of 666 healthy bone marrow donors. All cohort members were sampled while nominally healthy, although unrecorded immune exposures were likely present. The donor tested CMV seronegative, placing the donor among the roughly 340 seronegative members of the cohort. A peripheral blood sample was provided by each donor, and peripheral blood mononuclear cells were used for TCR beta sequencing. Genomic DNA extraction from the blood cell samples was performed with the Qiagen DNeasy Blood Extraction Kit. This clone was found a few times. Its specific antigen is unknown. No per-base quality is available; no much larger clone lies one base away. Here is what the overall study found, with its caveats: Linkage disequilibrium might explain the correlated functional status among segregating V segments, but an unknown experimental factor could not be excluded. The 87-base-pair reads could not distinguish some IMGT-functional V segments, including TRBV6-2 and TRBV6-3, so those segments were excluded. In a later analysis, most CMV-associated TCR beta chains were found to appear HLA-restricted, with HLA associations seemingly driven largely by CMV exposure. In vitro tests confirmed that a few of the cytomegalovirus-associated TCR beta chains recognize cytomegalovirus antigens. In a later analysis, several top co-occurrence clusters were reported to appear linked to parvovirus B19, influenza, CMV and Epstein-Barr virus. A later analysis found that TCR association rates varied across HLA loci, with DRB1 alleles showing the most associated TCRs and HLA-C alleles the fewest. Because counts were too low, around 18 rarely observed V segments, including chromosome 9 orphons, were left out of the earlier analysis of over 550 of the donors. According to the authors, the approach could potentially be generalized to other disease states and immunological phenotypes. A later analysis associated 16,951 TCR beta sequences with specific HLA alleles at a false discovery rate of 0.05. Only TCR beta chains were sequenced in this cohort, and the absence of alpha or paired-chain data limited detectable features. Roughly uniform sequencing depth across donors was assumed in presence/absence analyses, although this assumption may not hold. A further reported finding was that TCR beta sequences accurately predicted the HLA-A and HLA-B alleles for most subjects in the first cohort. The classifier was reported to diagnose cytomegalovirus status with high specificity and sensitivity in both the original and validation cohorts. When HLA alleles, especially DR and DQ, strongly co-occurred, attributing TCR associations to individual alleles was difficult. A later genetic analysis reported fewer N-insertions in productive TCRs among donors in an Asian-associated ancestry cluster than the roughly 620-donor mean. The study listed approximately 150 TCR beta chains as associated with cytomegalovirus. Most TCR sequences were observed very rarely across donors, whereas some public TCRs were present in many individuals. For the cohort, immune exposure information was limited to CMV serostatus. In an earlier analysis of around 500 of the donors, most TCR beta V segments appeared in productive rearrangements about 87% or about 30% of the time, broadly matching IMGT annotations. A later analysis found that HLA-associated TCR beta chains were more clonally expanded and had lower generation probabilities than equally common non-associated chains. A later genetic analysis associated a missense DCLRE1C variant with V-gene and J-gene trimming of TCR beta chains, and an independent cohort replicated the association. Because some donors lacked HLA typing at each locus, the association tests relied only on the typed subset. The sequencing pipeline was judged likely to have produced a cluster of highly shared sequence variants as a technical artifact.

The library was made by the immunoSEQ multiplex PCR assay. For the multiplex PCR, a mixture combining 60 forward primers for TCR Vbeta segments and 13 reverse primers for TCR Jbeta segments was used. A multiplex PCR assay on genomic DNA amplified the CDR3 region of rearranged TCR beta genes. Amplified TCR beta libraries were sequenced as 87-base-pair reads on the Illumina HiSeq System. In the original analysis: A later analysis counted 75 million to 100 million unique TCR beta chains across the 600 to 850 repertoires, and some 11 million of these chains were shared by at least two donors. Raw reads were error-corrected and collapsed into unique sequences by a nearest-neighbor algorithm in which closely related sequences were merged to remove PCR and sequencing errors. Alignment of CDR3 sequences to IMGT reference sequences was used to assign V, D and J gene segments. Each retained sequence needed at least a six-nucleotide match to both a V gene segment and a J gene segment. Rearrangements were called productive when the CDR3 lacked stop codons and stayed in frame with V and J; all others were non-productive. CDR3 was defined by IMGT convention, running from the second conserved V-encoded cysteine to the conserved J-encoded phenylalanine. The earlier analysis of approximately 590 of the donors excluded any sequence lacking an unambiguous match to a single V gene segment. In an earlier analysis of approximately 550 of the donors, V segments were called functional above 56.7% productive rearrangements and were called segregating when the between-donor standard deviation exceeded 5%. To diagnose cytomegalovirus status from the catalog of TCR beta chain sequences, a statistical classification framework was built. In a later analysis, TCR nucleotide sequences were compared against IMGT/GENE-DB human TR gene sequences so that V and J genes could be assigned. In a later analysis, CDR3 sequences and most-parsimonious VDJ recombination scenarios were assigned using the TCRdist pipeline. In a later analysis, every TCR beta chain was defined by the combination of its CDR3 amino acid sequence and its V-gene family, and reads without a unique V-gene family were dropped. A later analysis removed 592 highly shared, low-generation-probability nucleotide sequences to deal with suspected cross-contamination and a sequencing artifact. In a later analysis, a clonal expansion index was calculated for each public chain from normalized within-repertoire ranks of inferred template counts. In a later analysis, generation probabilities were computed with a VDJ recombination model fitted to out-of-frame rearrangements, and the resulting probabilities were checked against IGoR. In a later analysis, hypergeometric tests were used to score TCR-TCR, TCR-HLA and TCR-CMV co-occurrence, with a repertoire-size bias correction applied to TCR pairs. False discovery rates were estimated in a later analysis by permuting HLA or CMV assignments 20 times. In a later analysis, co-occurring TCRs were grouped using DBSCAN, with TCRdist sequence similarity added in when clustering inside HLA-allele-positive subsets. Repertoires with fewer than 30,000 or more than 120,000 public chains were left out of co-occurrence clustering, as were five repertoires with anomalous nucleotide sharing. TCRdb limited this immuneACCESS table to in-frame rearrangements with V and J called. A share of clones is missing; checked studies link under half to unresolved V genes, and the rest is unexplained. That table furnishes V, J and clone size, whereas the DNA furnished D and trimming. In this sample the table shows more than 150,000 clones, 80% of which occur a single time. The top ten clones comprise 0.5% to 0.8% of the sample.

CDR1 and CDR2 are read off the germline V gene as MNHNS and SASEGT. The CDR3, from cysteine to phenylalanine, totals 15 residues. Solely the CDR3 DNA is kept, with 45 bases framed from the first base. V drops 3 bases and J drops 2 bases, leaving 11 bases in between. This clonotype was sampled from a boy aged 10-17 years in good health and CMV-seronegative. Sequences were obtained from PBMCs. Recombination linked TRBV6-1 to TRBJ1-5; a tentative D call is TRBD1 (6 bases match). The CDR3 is CASSDPTGGNQPQHF. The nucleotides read TGTGCCAGCAGTGACCCGACAGGTGGCAATCAGCCCCAGCATTTT.